Below, one TCR beta chain is given with its context. The antigen remains unidentified. The source of the sample is a study of T cells after yellow fever vaccination. On the study more broadly: The fractions with low cell numbers were processed using SMART-Seq v4 Ultra Low Input.

TCRdb independently ran MiXCR on the 5' RACE reads; one entry per CDR3 protein. The sample has 610,000 or so distinct CDR3 sequences; approximately 13% are singletons. This CDR3 comprises 16 residues. J gave up 5 bases and V 2 bases, and 8 bases lay outside the gene matches. Germline V gene sequence: CDR1 SGHAT, CDR2 FQNNGV. Overall study findings and caveats: After the booster, 96% of CD4 and about nine tenths of CD8 primary-response clones were re-detected. One caveat is that FACS-sorted repertoires could contain abundant clonotypes contaminating from the bulk population.

Here the sequenced sample was PBMCs, taken on the day of the yellow fever booster vaccination. The V and J genes are TRBV11-2 and TRBJ2-2; 7 bases map to TRBD2. The clonotype comes from a man aged 30 to 39 who received the YFV17D yellow fever vaccine. DNA of the CDR3: TGTGCCAGCAGCTTAAATGCGGGAGCAGGGACCGGGGAGCTGTTTTTT. This encodes CASSLNAGAGTGELFF.